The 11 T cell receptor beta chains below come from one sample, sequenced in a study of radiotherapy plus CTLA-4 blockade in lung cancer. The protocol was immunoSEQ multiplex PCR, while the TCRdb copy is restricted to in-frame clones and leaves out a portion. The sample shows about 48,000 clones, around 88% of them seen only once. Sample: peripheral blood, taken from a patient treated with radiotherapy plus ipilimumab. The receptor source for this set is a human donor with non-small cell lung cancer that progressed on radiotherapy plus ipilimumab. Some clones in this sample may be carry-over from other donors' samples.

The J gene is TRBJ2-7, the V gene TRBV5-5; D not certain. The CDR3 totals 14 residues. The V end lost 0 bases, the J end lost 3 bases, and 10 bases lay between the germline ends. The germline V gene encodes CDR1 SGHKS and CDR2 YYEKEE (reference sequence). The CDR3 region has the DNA TGTGCCAGCAGCTTGGGAGTCCTCGTCTACGAGCAGTACTTC. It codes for CASSLGVLVYEQYF.

CDR3 residues: CSIGTGRTDTQYF. The CDR3 DNA reads as TGCAGCATCGGGACAGGGCGCACAGATACGCAGTATTTT. The chain is built from TRBV29-1 and TRBJ2-3; 9 nucleotides line up with TRBD1. Looked up from germline, CDR1 is SQVTM and CDR2 is ANQGSEA. The V gene end was trimmed by 8 bases and the J gene end by 1 base; junction bases not matched to a gene: 4. The CDR3 has 13 residues.

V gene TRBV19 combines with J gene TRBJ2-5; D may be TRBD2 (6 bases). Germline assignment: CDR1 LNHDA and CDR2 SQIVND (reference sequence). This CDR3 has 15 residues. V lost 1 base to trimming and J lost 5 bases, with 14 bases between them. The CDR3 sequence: CASSIGRVRMETQYF. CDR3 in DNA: TGTGCCAGTAGTATAGGGAGGGTTCGAATGGAGACCCAGTACTTC.

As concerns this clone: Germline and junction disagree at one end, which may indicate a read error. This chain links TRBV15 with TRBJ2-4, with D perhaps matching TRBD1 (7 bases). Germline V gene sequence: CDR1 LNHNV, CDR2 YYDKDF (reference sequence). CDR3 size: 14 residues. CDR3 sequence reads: CATSVLSSEGALDF. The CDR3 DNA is TGTGCCACCAGCGTTCTCTCTAGCGAGGGGGCCCTGGACTTC.

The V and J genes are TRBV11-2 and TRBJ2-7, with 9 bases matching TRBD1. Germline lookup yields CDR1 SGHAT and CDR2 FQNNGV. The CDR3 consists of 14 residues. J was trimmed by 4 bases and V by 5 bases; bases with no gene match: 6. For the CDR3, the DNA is TGTGCCAGCAGCCTGACACAGGGGGCGTACGAGCAGTACTTC. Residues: CASSLTQGAYEQYF.

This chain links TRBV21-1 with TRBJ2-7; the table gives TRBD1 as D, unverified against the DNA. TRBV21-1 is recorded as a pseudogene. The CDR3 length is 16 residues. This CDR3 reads CARDRGFHVTPDEQYF. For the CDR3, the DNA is TGTGCCAGGGACAGGGGTTTTCATGTTACACCCGACGAGCAGTACTTC.

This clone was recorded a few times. The CDR3 here is CASSKTRLSEQFF. The CDR3 coding sequence is TGTGCCAGCAGCAAGACTAGATTATCTGAGCAGTTCTTC. The V and J genes are TRBV11-3 and TRBJ2-1; possibly TRBD2 for D (6 bases). CDR1 SGHNT and CDR2 YENEEA come from the germline V gene. This CDR3 spans 13 amino acids. The ends were cut back, 5 bases at V and 9 bases at J, with 14 bases in the middle.

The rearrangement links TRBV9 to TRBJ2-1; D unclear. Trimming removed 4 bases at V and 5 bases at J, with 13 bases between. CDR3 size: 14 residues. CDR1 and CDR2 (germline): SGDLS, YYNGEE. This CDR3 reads CASSPQPRNNEQFF. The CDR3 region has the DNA TGTGCCAGCAGCCCACAACCTAGAAACAATGAGCAGTTCTTC.

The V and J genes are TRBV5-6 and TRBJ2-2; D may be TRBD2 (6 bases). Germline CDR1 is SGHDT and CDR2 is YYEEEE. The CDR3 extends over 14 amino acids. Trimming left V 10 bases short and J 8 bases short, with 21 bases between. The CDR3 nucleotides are TGTGCCGGCATCATGGGCGACGGGAGAGGGGAGCTGTTTTTT. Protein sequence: CAGIMGDGRGELFF.

DNA for the CDR3: TGTGCCAGCAGCTTGGTAGATCCCACAGATACGCAGTATTTT. Its protein product is CASSLVDPTDTQYF. The chain carries TRBV7-9 and TRBJ2-3; D gene uncertain. V was clipped by 3 bases and J by 2 bases, with 9 bases between them. CDR3 length: 14 amino acids. CDR1 is SEHNR and CDR2 is FQNEAQ in the germline V gene (reference sequence).

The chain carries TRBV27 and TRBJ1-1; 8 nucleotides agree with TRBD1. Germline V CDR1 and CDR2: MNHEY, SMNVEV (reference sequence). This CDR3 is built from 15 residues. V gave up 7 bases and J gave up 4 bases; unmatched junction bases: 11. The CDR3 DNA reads TGTGCCAGCACCAGACAGGGGTTTTTGGGCACTGAAGCTTTCTTT. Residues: CASTRQGFLGTEAFF.